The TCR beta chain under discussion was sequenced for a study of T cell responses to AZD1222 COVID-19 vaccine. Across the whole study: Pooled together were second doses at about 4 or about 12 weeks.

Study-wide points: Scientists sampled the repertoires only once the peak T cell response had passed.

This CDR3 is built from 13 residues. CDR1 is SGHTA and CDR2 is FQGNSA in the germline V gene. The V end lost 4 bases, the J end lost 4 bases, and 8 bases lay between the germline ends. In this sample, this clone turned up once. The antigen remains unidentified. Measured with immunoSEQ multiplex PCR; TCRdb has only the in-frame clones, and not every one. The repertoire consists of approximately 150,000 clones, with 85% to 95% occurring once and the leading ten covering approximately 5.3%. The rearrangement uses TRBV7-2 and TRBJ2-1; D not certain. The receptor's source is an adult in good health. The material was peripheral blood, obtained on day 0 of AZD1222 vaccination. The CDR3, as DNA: TGTGCCAGCAGCTCCCTGGGATACAATGAGCAGTTCTTC. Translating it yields CASSSLGYNEQFF.